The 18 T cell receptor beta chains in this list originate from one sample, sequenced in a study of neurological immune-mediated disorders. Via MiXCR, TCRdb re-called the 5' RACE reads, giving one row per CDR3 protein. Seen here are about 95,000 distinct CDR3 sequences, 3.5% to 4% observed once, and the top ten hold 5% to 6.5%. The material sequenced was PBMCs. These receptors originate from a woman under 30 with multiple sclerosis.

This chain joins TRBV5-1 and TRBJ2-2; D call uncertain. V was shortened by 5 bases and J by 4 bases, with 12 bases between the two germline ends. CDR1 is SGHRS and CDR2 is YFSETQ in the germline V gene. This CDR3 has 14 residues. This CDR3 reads CASRNLIGTGELFF. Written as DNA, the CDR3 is TGCGCCAGCAGAAACTTGATAGGCACCGGGGAGCTGTTTTTT. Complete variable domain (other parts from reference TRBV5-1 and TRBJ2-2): KAGVTQTPRYLIKTRGQQVTLSCSPISGHRSVSWYQQTPGQGLQFLFEYFSETQRNKGNFPGRFSGRQFSNSRSEMNVSTLELGDSALYLCASRNLIGTGELFFGEGSRLTVL.

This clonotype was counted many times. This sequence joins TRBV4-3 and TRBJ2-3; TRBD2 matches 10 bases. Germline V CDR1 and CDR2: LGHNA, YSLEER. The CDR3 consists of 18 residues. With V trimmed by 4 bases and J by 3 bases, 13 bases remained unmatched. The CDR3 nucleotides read TGCGCCAGCAGCCGAAGAAGTGCAGCGGGAGGGCCTACAGATACGCAGTATTTT. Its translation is CASSRRSAAGGPTDTQYF.

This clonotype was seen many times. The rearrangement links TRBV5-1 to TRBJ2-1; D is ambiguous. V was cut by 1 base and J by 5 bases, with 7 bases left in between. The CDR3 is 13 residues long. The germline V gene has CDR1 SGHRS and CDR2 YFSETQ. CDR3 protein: CASSLNANNEQFF. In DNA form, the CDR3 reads TGCGCCAGCAGCTTGAATGCCAACAATGAGCAGTTCTTC. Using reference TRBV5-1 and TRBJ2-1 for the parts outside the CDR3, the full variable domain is KAGVTQTPRYLIKTRGQQVTLSCSPISGHRSVSWYQQTPGQGLQFLFEYFSETQRNKGNFPGRFSGRQFSNSRSEMNVSTLELGDSALYLCASSLNANNEQFFGPGTRLTVL.

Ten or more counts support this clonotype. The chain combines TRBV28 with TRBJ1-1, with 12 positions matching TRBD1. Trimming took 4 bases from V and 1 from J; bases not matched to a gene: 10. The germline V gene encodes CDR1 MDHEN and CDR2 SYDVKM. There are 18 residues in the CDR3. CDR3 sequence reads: CASSSTRGQGARNTEAFF. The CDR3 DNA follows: TGTGCCAGCAGTTCGACAAGGGGACAGGGGGCAAGGAACACTGAAGCTTTCTTT.

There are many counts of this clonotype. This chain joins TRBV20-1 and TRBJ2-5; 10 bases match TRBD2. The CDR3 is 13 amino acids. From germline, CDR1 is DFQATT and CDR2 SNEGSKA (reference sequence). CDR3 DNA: TGCAGCCTACGGACTAGCGGCCAAGAGACCCAGTACTTC. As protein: CSLRTSGQETQYF.

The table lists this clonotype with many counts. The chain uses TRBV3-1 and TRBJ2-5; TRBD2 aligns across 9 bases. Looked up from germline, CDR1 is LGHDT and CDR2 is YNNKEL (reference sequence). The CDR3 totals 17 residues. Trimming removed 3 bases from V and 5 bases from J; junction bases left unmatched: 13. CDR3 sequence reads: CASSQPTSGGGDETQYF. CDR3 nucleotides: TGTGCCAGCAGCCAGCCCACGAGCGGCGGGGGGGATGAGACCCAGTACTTC.

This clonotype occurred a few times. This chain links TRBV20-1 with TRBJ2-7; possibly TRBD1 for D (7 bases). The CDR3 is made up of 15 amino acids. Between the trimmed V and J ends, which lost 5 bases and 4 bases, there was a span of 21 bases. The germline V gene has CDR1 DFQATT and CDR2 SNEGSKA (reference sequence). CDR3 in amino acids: CSALVSEGARYEQYF. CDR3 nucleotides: TGCAGTGCTCTCGTTTCGGAGGGGGCGCGGTACGAGCAGTACTTC.

The CDR3 DNA follows: TGTGCCATCAGAGACCAATCCCGGGGGGGGGAAGAGACCCAGTACTTC. It specifies CAIRDQSRGGEETQYF. The V and J genes are TRBV10-3 and TRBJ2-5, with TRBD2 identical over 8 bases. Germline V CDR1 and CDR2: ENHRY, SYGVKD. The CDR3 sequence is 16 residues long. J gave up 3 bases and V 6 bases, and 12 bases lay outside the gene matches.

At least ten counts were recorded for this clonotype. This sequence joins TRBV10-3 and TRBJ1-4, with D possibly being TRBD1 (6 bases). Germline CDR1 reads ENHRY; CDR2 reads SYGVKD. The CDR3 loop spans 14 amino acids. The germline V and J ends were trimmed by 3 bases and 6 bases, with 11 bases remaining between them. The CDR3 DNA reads TGTGCCATCAGTGAAGGCAGGGGTTATGAAAAACTGTTTTTT. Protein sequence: CAISEGRGYEKLFF.

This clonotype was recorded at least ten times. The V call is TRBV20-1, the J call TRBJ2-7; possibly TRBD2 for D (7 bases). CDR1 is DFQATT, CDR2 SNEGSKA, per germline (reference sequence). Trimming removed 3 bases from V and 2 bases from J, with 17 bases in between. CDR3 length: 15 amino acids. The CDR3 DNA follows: TGCAGTGCTAGGAAGGGGCGGGGGACAACCTACGAGCAGTACTTC. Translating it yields CSARKGRGTTYEQYF.

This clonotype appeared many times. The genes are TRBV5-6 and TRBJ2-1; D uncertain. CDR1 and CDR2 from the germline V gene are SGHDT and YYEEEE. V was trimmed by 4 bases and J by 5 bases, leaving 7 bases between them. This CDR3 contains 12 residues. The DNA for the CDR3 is TGTGCCAGCAGCCACATCAACAATGAGCAGTTCTTC. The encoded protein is CASSHINNEQFF.

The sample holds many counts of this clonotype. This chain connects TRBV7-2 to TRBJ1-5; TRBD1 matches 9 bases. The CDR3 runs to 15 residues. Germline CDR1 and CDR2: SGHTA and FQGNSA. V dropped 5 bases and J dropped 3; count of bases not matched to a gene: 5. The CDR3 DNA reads TGTGCCAGCAGCCCTTGGACAGGGGACAATCAGCCCCAGCATTTT. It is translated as CASSPWTGDNQPQHF.

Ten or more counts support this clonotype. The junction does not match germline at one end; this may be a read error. As DNA, the CDR3 is TGTGCCAGCAGCTTCTTGGGCGACCTTAATAAGACCCAGAATTTT. Encoded protein: CASSFLGDLNKTQNF. This chain connects TRBV7-9 to TRBJ1-5; D remains unclear. Germline CDR1 is SEHNR and CDR2 is FQNEAQ (reference sequence). CDR3 size: 15 residues.

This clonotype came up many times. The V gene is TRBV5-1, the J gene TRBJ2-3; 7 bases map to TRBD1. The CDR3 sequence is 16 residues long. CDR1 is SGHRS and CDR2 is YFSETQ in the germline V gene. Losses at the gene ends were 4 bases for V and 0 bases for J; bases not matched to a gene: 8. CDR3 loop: CASSADRITSTDTQYF. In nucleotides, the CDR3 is TGCGCCAGCAGCGCGGACAGGATAACTAGCACAGATACGCAGTATTTT.

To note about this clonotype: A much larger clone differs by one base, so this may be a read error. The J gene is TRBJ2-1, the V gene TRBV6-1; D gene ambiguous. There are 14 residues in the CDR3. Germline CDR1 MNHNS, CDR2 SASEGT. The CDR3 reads CASCEPASESEQFF. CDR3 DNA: TGTGCCAGCTGTGAACCCGCAAGCGAGAGTGAGCAGTTCTTC.

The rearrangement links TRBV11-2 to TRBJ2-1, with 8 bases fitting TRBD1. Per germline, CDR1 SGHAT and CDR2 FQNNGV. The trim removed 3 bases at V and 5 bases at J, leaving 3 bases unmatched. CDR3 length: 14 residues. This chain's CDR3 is CASSLGQEDNEQFF. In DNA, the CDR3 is TGTGCCAGCAGCTTGGGACAGGAGGACAATGAGCAGTTCTTC. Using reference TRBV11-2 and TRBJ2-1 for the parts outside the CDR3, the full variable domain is EAGVAQSPRYKIIEKRQSVAFWCNPISGHATLYWYQQILGQGPKLLIQFQNNGVVDDSQLPKDRFSAERLKGVDSTLKIQPAKLEDSAVYLCASSLGQEDNEQFFGPGTRLTVL.

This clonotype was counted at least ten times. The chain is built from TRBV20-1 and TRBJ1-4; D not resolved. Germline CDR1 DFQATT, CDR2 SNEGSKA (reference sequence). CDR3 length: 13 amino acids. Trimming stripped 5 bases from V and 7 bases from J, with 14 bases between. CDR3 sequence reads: CSAGSPAGEKLFF. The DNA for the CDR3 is TGCAGTGCTGGGTCCCCGGCGGGTGAAAAACTGTTTTTT.

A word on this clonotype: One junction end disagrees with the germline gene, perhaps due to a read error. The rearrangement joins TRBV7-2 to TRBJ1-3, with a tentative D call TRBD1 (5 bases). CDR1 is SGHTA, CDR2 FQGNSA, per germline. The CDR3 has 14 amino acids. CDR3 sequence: CASSLTGSGKTIYF. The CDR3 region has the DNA TGTGCCAGCAGCTTAACAGGATCCGGAAAAACCATATATTTT.